The sequence of this T cell receptor beta chain was determined in a study of T cell responses to AZD1222 COVID-19 vaccine. The study's findings and limits: Among the donors, most were white British and more were female, and clonal diversity was possibly underestimated. Spike-specific TCR breadth and depth rose after two AZD1222 doses.

This clone came up once. No antigen is known for it. The table came from immunoSEQ multiplex PCR; TCRdb's copy has only in-frame clones and leaves some out. The sample includes roughly 120,000 clones, roughly 84% of them seen just once. With 10 bases removed from V and 0 bases from J, the gap between germline ends came to 15 bases. Germline values: CDR1 SNHLY, CDR2 FYNNEI. This CDR3 region has 15 residues. The clonotype comes from an adult in good health. The chain joins TRBV2 to TRBJ2-2; D call uncertain. Here the sequenced sample was peripheral blood, taken on day 0 of AZD1222 vaccination. The CDR3 sequence is CATLDGRTNTGELFF. Written as DNA, the CDR3 is TGTGCCACCCTGGACGGAAGGACGAACACCGGGGAGCTGTTTTTT.